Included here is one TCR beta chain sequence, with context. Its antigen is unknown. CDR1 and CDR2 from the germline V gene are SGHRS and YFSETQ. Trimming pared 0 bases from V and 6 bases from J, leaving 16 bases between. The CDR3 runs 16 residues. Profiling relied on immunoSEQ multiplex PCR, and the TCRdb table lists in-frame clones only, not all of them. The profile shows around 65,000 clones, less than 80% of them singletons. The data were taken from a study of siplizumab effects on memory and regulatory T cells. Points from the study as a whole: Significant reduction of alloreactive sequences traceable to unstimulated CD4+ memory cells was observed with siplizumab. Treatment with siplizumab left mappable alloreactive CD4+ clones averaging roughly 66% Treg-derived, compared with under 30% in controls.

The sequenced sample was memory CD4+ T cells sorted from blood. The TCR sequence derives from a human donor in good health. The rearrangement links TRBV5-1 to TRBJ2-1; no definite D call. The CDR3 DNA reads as TGCGCCAGCAGCTTGGGGTGGACCCAGCTCCCCAATGAGCAGTTCTTC. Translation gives CASSLGWTQLPNEQFF.